The entry below gives a single TCR beta chain sequence along with its context. The sample belongs to a study of blood T cell repertoires in COVID-19. On the study more broadly: Sites across the United States, Italy and Spain contributed samples from acute and convalescent COVID-19. In each case, the material was cDNA or gDNA derived from T cells, B-cell-depleted T cells, or PBMCs.

Data came from immunoSEQ multiplex PCR; TCRdb stores just in-frame clones and leaves some out. Here the sample spans 55,000 to 65,000 clones, around 84% being singletons. V trimming: 4 bases; J trimming: 6 bases; junction bases outside the gene matches: 6. This CDR3 spans 14 amino acids. CDR1 is SGHRS, CDR2 YFSETQ, per germline. This TCR derives from a woman in her fifties or sixties with acute or convalescent COVID-19. The chain joins TRBV5-1 to TRBJ1-4; the match to TRBD1 covers 7 bases. The material sequenced was peripheral blood. CDR3 region: CASSIDRADEKLFF. CDR3 bases: TGCGCCAGCAGCATCGACAGGGCTGATGAAAAACTGTTTTTT. Full variable domain (outside the CDR3, taken from reference TRBV5-1 and TRBJ1-4): KAGVTQTPRYLIKTRGQQVTLSCSPISGHRSVSWYQQTPGQGLQFLFEYFSETQRNKGNFPGRFSGRQFSNSRSEMNVSTLELGDSALYLCASSIDRADEKLFFGSGTQLSVL.